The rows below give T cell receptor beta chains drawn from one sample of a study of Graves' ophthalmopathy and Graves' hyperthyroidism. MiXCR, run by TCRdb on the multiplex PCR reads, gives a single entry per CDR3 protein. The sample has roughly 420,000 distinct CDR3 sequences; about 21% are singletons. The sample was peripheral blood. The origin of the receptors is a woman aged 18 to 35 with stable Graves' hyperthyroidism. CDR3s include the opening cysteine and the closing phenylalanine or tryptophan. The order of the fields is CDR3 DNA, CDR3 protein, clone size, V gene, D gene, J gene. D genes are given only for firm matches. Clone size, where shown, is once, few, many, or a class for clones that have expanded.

CDR3nt: TGTGCCAGCAGGGGAAGGGACGCTCGCGAGCAGTACTTC
CDR3aa: CASRGRDAREQYF
abundance: -
v_gene: TRBV6-2/TRBV6-3
d_gene: -
j_gene: TRBJ2-7

CDR3nt: TGCAGTGCTGGGATGGGACAGGCCCAAGAGACCCAGTACTTC
CDR3aa: CSAGMGQAQETQYF
abundance: many
v_gene: TRBV20-1
d_gene: TRBD1
j_gene: TRBJ2-5

CDR3nt: TGTGCCAGCAGCTCGACTAGCGGGGGGTCCTACGAGCAGTACTTC
CDR3aa: CASSSTSGGSYEQYF
abundance: many
v_gene: TRBV7-8
d_gene: TRBD2
j_gene: TRBJ2-7

CDR3nt: TGTGCCAGCAGCGGGACAGGGGGGGTTGGAGATACGCAGTATTTT
CDR3aa: CASSGTGGVGDTQYF
abundance: many
v_gene: TRBV7-6
d_gene: TRBD1
j_gene: TRBJ2-3

CDR3nt: TGCAGTGCTAGCGGCCCCACCTTCGAGCAGTACTTC
CDR3aa: CSASGPTFEQYF
abundance: many
v_gene: TRBV20-1
d_gene: -
j_gene: TRBJ2-7

CDR3nt: TGTGCCAGCAGTGGGACGATCACGACGAACACCGGGGAGCTGTTTTTT
CDR3aa: CASSGTITTNTGELFF
abundance: many
v_gene: TRBV2
d_gene: -
j_gene: TRBJ2-2

CDR3nt: TGTGCCAGCAGCTTCCAGAATTCTGGGGCCAACGTCCTGACTTTC
CDR3aa: CASSFQNSGANVLTF
abundance: -
v_gene: TRBV7-6
d_gene: -
j_gene: TRBJ2-6

CDR3nt: TGCAGCGTCGAAACTAGTAGCGCAACCTACGAGCAGTACTTC
CDR3aa: CSVETSSATYEQYF
abundance: many
v_gene: TRBV29-1
d_gene: -
j_gene: TRBJ2-7

CDR3nt: TGTGCCAGCACCCGACAGGGAAGTTGCACCTTC
CDR3aa: CASTRQGSCTF
abundance: many
v_gene: TRBV6-1
d_gene: TRBD1
j_gene: TRBJ1-2

CDR3nt: TGTGCCAGCAGCACGGAGGGGGCGGGAGCGTACGGGGCCAACGTCCTGACTTTC
CDR3aa: CASSTEGAGAYGANVLTF
abundance: many
v_gene: TRBV2
d_gene: -
j_gene: TRBJ2-6

CDR3nt: TGTGCCAGCAGTTTAAGAGGGAATGGAGATACGCAGTATTTT
CDR3aa: CASSLRGNGDTQYF
abundance: -
v_gene: TRBV12-3/TRBV12-4
d_gene: -
j_gene: TRBJ2-3

CDR3nt: TGTGCCAGCAGCGATTTCAAGACCTCTGGGGCCAACGTCCTGACTTTC
CDR3aa: CASSDFKTSGANVLTF
abundance: many
v_gene: TRBV11-2
d_gene: -
j_gene: TRBJ2-6

CDR3nt: TGTGCCACCAGACAGGGAACGAACACCGGGGAGCTGTTTTTT
CDR3aa: CATRQGTNTGELFF
abundance: many
v_gene: TRBV10-3
d_gene: TRBD1
j_gene: TRBJ2-2

CDR3nt: TGCGCCAGCAGCGGCGGAGGGCGTAGCCAAGAGACCCAGTACTTC
CDR3aa: CASSGGGRSQETQYF
abundance: many
v_gene: TRBV5-1
d_gene: -
j_gene: TRBJ2-5

CDR3nt: TGTGCCAGCAGTTTAAGCCCGACCTATAGCAATCAGCCCCAGCATTTT
CDR3aa: CASSLSPTYSNQPQHF
abundance: many
v_gene: TRBV28
d_gene: -
j_gene: TRBJ1-5

CDR3nt: TGTGCCAGCTCACCACCCACCGGGGTTGGACAGGGAGCAGCTGGTGGCTACACCTTC
CDR3aa: CASSPPTGVGQGAAGGYTF
abundance: once
v_gene: TRBV18
d_gene: TRBD1
j_gene: TRBJ1-2

CDR3nt: TGTGCCAGCAGAGAGACGTCGAACACCGGGGAGCTGTTTTTT
CDR3aa: CASRETSNTGELFF
abundance: many
v_gene: TRBV2
d_gene: -
j_gene: TRBJ2-2

CDR3nt: TGTGCCAGCAGCTTATCTCCTCAGAATAATTCACCCCTCCACTTT
CDR3aa: CASSLSPQNNSPLHF
abundance: many
v_gene: TRBV7-3
d_gene: -
j_gene: TRBJ1-6

CDR3nt: TGTGCCAGCAGCCTGAAGGGAGGGCCCATAAACGAGCAGTACTTC
CDR3aa: CASSLKGGPINEQYF
abundance: many
v_gene: TRBV7-2
d_gene: TRBD2
j_gene: TRBJ2-7